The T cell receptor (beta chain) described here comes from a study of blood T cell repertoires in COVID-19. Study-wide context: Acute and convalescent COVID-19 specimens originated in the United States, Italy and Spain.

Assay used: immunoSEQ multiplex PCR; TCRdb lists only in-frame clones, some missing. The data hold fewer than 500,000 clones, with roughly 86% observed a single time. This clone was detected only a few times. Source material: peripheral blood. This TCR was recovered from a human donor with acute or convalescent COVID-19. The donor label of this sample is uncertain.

The CDR3 region has the DNA TGTGCCAGCACCCACCTACCCGGTCAGCCCCAGCATTTT. It specifies CASTHLPGQPQHF. The genes are TRBV11-2 and TRBJ1-5; no clear D gene. The V gene's germline CDR1 is SGHAT and CDR2 FQNNGV. Trimming shortened V by 7 bases and J by 6 bases, and 13 bases separated the two germline ends. The CDR3 runs to 13 residues. Together with reference TRBV11-2 and TRBJ1-5, the CDR3 gives the full variable domain: EAGVAQSPRYKIIEKRQSVAFWCNPISGHATLYWYQQILGQGPKLLIQFQNNGVVDDSQLPKDRFSAERLKGVDSTLKIQPAKLEDSAVYLCASTHLPGQPQHFGDGTRLSIL.